This T cell receptor beta chain is from a study of control samples from healthy donors and cancer patients. Assay used: immunoSEQ multiplex PCR; TCRdb lists only in-frame clones, some missing. The sample records roughly 200,000 clones, roughly nine tenths being singletons. Trimming stripped 6 bases from V and 4 bases from J, with 9 bases between. CDR3 length: 13 residues. Germline V CDR1 and CDR2: SNHLY, FYNNEI. As to this clone: Other DNA sequences in this sample translate to the same CDR3.

This TCR was recovered from a man aged 30 to 39 in good health. The V gene is TRBV2, the J gene TRBJ1-4; no reliable D call. The material sequenced was blood. The CDR3 DNA reads as TGTGCCAGCAGGGACGGCTTTAATGAAAAACTGTTTTTT. This translates into CASRDGFNEKLFF.